This passage covers 23 T cell receptor beta chains from one sample sequenced in a study of T cells in Graves' hyperthyroidism and ophthalmopathy (dated by TCRdb to about 2019). Library creation used multiplex PCR. Sequencing used an Illumina HiSeq 2000. Amplification of TCR beta CDR3 regions was carried out from RNA transcripts. For the first round of RT-PCR on the TCR CDR3, the HTBI primer set was used together with the Qiagen OneStep RT-PCR kit. Starting from the raw public reads, TCRdb applied fastp trimming at Q25, assembled clones with MiXCR and retained in-frame beta chains. For every CDR3 protein sequence, its rows merge into one entry that carries the most common genes and DNA. For this sample there are approximately 710,000 distinct CDR3 sequences; 15% to 20% appear just once. The ten largest clones capture 15% of the sample. The source material was blood. Every receptor here comes from a man over 45 with Graves' hyperthyroidism.

This clonotype was found a few times. The gene calls are TRBV11-2 and TRBJ2-5, with D unresolved. Germline CDR1 SGHAT, CDR2 FQNNGV. CDR3 size: 14 residues. V lost 5 bases and J lost 5, with 15 bases in between. CDR3 in DNA: TGTGCCAGCAGCCTCACGCTCACCCAGGAGACCCAGTACTTC. Its translation is CASSLTLTQETQYF.

The gene calls are TRBV28 and TRBJ2-1; D unclear. The CDR3 consists of 15 residues. V lost 5 bases, J lost 2 bases, and 13 bases lay in between. Germline V gives CDR1 MDHEN, CDR2 SYDVKM. In nucleotides, the CDR3 is TGTGCCAGCAGTCTATATGGAGAAACCTACAATGAGCAGTTCTTC. Its translation is CASSLYGETYNEQFF.

V is TRBV14 and J is TRBJ1-6; no clear D gene. With 0 bases removed from V and 7 bases from J, the gap between germline ends came to 10 bases. The length of the CDR3 is 15 residues. Germline-derived CDR1 and CDR2 are SGHDN and FVKESK. CDR3 DNA sequence: TGTGCCAGCAGCCAAGATCATTTCGGCAATTCACCCCTCCACTTT. Encoded protein: CASSQDHFGNSPLHF.

The genes are TRBV7-8 and TRBJ1-1; TRBD1 is a possible D gene (6 bases). Trimming took 5 bases from V and 0 from J, leaving 19 bases between them. Germline CDR1 is SGHVS and CDR2 is FQNEAQ. CDR3 length: 17 residues. The CDR3 DNA reads TGTGCCAGCAGCCCAGGACCGACAGGTGGCATGAACACTGAAGCTTTCTTT. It specifies CASSPGPTGGMNTEAFF. Based on the CDR3 plus reference TRBV7-8 and TRBJ1-1, the full variable domain is GAGVSQSPRYKVAKRGQDVALRCDPISGHVSLFWYQQALGQGPEFLTYFQNEAQLDKSGLPSDRFFAERPEGSVSTLKIQRTQQEDSAVYLCASSPGPTGGMNTEAFFGQGTRLTVV.

This clonotype showed up just a few times. V and J are TRBV27 and TRBJ2-1; D might be TRBD2 (5 bases). Deletions cut 4 bases from V and 2 bases from J, with 15 bases between. The CDR3 has 16 amino acids. Germline-derived CDR1 and CDR2 are MNHEY and SMNVEV (reference sequence). Here the CDR3 reads CASSSHSGRAYNEQFF. Written as DNA, the CDR3 is TGTGCCAGCAGTTCCCACTCGGGAAGGGCCTACAATGAGCAGTTCTTC.

This clonotype was counted ten times or more. The chain recombines TRBV2 with TRBJ2-1; possible D gene TRBD2, 5 bases. The length of the CDR3 is 16 residues. With 1 base removed from V and 1 base from J, the gap between germline ends came to 11 bases. The V gene's germline CDR1 is SNHLY and CDR2 FYNNEI. CDR3 residues: CASSEGQSGSYNEQFF. The DNA of the CDR3 is TGTGCCAGCAGTGAAGGCCAGAGCGGATCCTACAATGAGCAGTTCTTC.

The sample holds a few counts of this clonotype. The DNA of the CDR3 is TGCAGCGTTGGGGACAGGGTCCGGAATGGCTACACCTTC. Its translation: CSVGDRVRNGYTF. This chain connects TRBV29-1 to TRBJ1-2; 9 nucleotides agree with TRBD1. Trimming took 4 bases from V and 6 from J; bases not matched to a gene: 6. CDR1 is SQVTM, CDR2 ANQGSEA, per germline. The CDR3 sequence is 13 residues long.

This clonotype was observed at least ten times. This chain links TRBV29-1 with TRBJ2-7, with 12 positions matching TRBD2. CDR1 is SQVTM, CDR2 ANQGSEA, per germline. The CDR3 has 14 residues. The V and J ends lost 4 bases and 3 bases, in that order; junction bases with no gene match: 4. The chain's CDR3 is CSVAVTSGSYEQYF. The CDR3 bases are TGCAGCGTTGCAGTGACTAGCGGGAGCTACGAGCAGTACTTC.

In this sample, this clonotype turned up a few times. V and J are TRBV18 and TRBJ1-2, with D possibly being TRBD1 (5 bases). CDR1 KGHSH and CDR2 LQKENI come from the germline V gene. The CDR3 runs 15 residues. Between the trimmed V and J ends, which lost 1 base and 2 bases, there was a span of 11 bases. CDR3 nucleotides: TGTGCCAGCTCACCACAAGACAGAAACAACTATGGCTACACCTTC. This codes for CASSPQDRNNYGYTF.

This clonotype has more than one count but fewer than ten. The chain carries TRBV4-1 and TRBJ2-3; D uncertain. CDR1 and CDR2 from the germline V gene are MGHRA and YSYEKL. V lost 0 bases and J lost 4, with 5 bases in between. The CDR3 is 13 amino acids. The CDR3 coding sequence is TGCGCCAGCAGCCAAGAGGACCCAGATACGCAGTATTTT. Protein: CASSQEDPDTQYF.

This clonotype was seen repeatedly, ten times or more. This sequence joins TRBV30 and TRBJ1-5; D is ambiguous. Per the germline V gene, CDR1 is GTSNPN and CDR2 is SVGIG (reference sequence). The CDR3 spans 13 residues. The V end lost 1 base, the J end lost 3 bases, and 7 bases lay between the germline ends. This CDR3 is CAWSEGNNQPQHF. The CDR3 nucleotides are TGTGCCTGGAGTGAAGGGAACAATCAGCCCCAGCATTTT. Full variable domain (outside the CDR3, taken from reference TRBV30 and TRBJ1-5): SQTIHQWPATLVQPVGSPLSLECTVEGTSNPNLYWYRQAAGRGLQLLFYSVGIGQISSEVPQNLSASRPQDRQFILSSKKLLLSDSGFYLCAWSEGNNQPQHFGDGTRLSIL.

This chain joins TRBV19 and TRBJ2-2; 8 positions match TRBD2. V was pared by 8 bases and J by 4 bases, with 6 bases of the junction left unmatched. This CDR3 region has 14 residues. Germline CDR1 reads LNHDA; CDR2 reads SQIVND (reference sequence). CDR3 sequence reads: CASGSGGLTGELFF. For the CDR3, the DNA is TGTGCCAGTGGCAGCGGGGGTCTCACCGGGGAGCTGTTTTTT.

This clonotype has just a few counts. V gene TRBV19 combines with J gene TRBJ2-2, with 8 bases identical to TRBD2. The V and J ends lost 3 bases and 1 base, in that order; junction bases with no gene match: 10. The germline V gene encodes CDR1 LNHDA and CDR2 SQIVND (reference sequence). The CDR3 loop spans 18 amino acids. The CDR3 nucleotides read TGTGCCAGTAGTATTTCATCGACCAGCGGGAGGAACACCGGGGAGCTGTTTTTT. It encodes CASSISSTSGRNTGELFF.

As concerns this clonotype: A read error is possible here, since a much larger clone lies one base away. The chain employs TRBV5-6 and TRBJ2-3, with D possibly being TRBD1 or TRBD2 (5 bases each). There are 16 residues in the CDR3. V was clipped by 0 bases and J by 3 bases, with 14 bases between them. The germline CDR1 and CDR2 sequences are SGHDT and YYEEEE. The CDR3 coding sequence is TGTGCCAGCAGCTTGGTCGGGGCCTCCTTAACAGATACGCAGTATTTT. Translating gives CASSLVGASLTDTQYF.

Many counts were recorded for this clonotype. The chain carries TRBV28 and TRBJ2-2, with unresolved D. The germline V gene encodes CDR1 MDHEN and CDR2 SYDVKM. The CDR3 runs to 17 residues. The V end lost 3 bases, the J end lost 1 base, and 15 bases lay between the germline ends. CDR3 residues: CASSLGPARQNTGELFF. CDR3 nucleotide sequence: TGTGCCAGCAGTTTGGGCCCCGCCCGGCAGAACACCGGGGAGCTGTTTTTT.

This clonotype was found many times. The chain uses TRBV2 and TRBJ2-1; tentative D call: TRBD1 (6 bases). Trimming shortened V by 7 bases and J by 9 bases, and 28 bases separated the two germline ends. The CDR3 is made up of 17 amino acids. The germline gives CDR1 SNHLY, CDR2 FYNNEI. The CDR3 nucleotides are TGTGCCAGCACCCGAGGGATGGCAGGGGCCAGGGCGAGTGAGCAGTTCTTC. Translated, it gives CASTRGMAGARASEQFF.

A few counts support this clonotype. The gene calls are TRBV7-9 and TRBJ1-5; D gene ambiguous. Looked up from germline, CDR1 is SEHNR and CDR2 is FQNEAQ (reference sequence). The CDR3 is 15 residues long. V dropped 5 bases and J dropped 0 bases, with 11 bases sitting between them. CDR3 sequence (DNA): TGTGCCAGCAGCCCAGGAGGGATTAGCAATCAGCCCCAGCATTTT. This encodes CASSPGGISNQPQHF. Drawing the rest from reference TRBV7-9 and TRBJ1-5, the complete variable domain is DTGVSQNPRHKITKRGQNVTFRCDPISEHNRLYWYRQTLGQGPEFLTYFQNEAQLEKSRLLSDRFSAERPKGSFSTLEIQRTEQGDSAMYLCASSPGGISNQPQHFGDGTRLSIL.

The table lists this clonotype with many counts. The chain recombines TRBV13 with TRBJ2-5; TRBD1 matches at 8 bases. The germline CDR1 and CDR2 sequences are PRHDT and FYEKMQ (reference sequence). The junction had 5 bases not matched to a gene; V was cut back by 5 bases and J by 3 bases. The CDR3 covers 14 residues. For the CDR3, the DNA is TGTGCCAGCAGCCGACGACAGGGGAAAGAGACCCAGTACTTC. This encodes CASSRRQGKETQYF.

This clonotype came up a few times. This sequence joins TRBV2 and TRBJ1-1; unclear D gene. Germline V gene lookup returns CDR1 SNHLY and CDR2 FYNNEI. Trimming left V 6 bases short and J 2 bases short, with 7 bases between. The CDR3 extends over 12 amino acids. DNA of the CDR3: TGTGCCAGCAGAAGGGATAACACTGAAGCTTTCTTT. Translation: CASRRDNTEAFF.

With regard to this clonotype: A much larger clonotype is one base distant, so this may be a read error. The CDR3 does not close with the conserved phenylalanine or tryptophan, likely indicating a read error. The chain has TRBV7-8 and TRBJ2-7; TRBD2 agrees at 11 bases. Germline V gene sequence: CDR1 SGHVS, CDR2 FQNEAQ. The CDR3 spans 16 residues. Losses at the gene ends were 3 bases for V and 4 bases for J; bases not matched to a gene: 8. The CDR3 DNA reads TGTGCCAGCAGCTTCTTAGCGGGAGGGCCGCGTTACGAGCAGTACCTC. Its protein product is CASSFLAGGPRYEQYL.

This clonotype has a handful of counts. The V and J genes are TRBV6-1 and TRBJ2-4; D is possibly TRBD1 (5 bases). Germline V gene sequence: CDR1 MNHNS, CDR2 SASEGT. Trimming left V 5 bases short and J 1 base short, with 12 bases between. This CDR3 is 15 amino acids long. This CDR3 reads CASSTQQVAKNIQYF. The CDR3 DNA sequence: TGTGCCAGCAGTACTCAACAGGTCGCCAAAAACATTCAGTACTTC.

This clonotype was seen many times. The chain uses TRBV3-1 and TRBJ2-7, with 9 positions matching TRBD1. Losses at the gene ends were 7 bases for V and 4 bases for J; bases not matched to a gene: 5. Germline values: CDR1 LGHDT, CDR2 YNNKEL (reference sequence). The CDR3 extends over 13 amino acids. The CDR3 DNA follows: TGTGCCAGCACCCTGACAGGGGGTTACGAGCAGTACTTC. It specifies CASTLTGGYEQYF.

The chain has TRBV12-3 or TRBV12-4 and TRBJ2-6, with D possibly TRBD1 on 5 matching bases. V gave up 8 bases and J gave up 2 bases, with 22 bases separating them. CDR3 size: 18 residues. The CDR3 DNA reads TGTGCCAGCGGCCACTCCAGGGCAATTGCGGCTGGGGCCAACGTCCTGACTTTC. Translating gives CASGHSRAIAAGANVLTF.